What follows describes a single T cell receptor (beta chain). Its matching antigen is unknown. The data were taken from a study of T cells after yellow fever vaccination. Study information: SMART-Seq v4 Ultra Low Input handled preparation of low-cell-number fractions.

Synthesis of TCR cDNA relied on 5'RACE template switching, which attached a universal primer site and UMIs. TCRdb fed the 5' RACE reads into MiXCR, producing one record per CDR3 protein. Counted here are 250,000 to 300,000 distinct CDR3 sequences, over 10% occurring once; the ten biggest clones make up 0.45% to 0.65%. Study results and caveats: The secondary response peaked faster, at day 5 versus 15, but was weaker. Clones that expanded after primary vaccination mostly reappeared after the booster (around 96% CD4, roughly 90% CD8).

The CDR3 sequence is 14 residues long. Germline CDR1 is MNHNS and CDR2 is SASEGT. The ends were cut back, 10 bases at V and 0 bases at J, with 16 bases in the middle. The chain employs TRBV6-1 and TRBJ2-7; D unresolved. The source of this sequence is a man aged 25-45 years who received the YFV17D yellow fever vaccine. The material was CD4+ T cells sorted from PBMCs, obtained 45 days after the yellow fever booster vaccination. Here the CDR3 DNA reads TGTGCCACCGCGGTGACAAGAAGCTCCTACGAGCAGTACTTC. Amino acid sequence: CATAVTRSSYEQYF.